This T cell receptor beta chain derives from a study of beta chain features in type 1 diabetes. Looking at the study overall: Comparable age, gender and cell yields were observed in patients relative to healthy donors. Study-level points and caveats: Insertions were fewer and deletions more numerous at VDJ junctions in type 1 diabetes patients. Patients with Type 1 diabetes showed moderately but significantly shorter TCRB CDR3s in all four CD4+ subsets.

Since all of the isolated RNA was reverse transcribed, expressed TCRB transcripts were what got sequenced. This table comes from immunoSEQ multiplex PCR, and its TCRdb copy is limited to in-frame clones, with some not included. The repertoire has over 700,000 clones, roughly 17% of them found once; the top ten carry 0.02% to 0.025%. Sorted populations all exceeded 95% purity. The germline gives CDR1 DFQATT, CDR2 SNEGSKA (reference sequence). Trimming at V came to 6 bases and at J to 11 bases, leaving 3 bases not matched to a gene. The CDR3 loop spans 11 amino acids. This clone was counted only a few times. What it binds is not known.

J is TRBJ1-5 and V is TRBV20-1; 11 bases map to TRBD1. The sample consisted of naive CD4+ T cells from blood. The origin of this receptor is a woman aged 18-29 years in good health. In nucleotides, the CDR3 is TGCAGTGCCTGGACAGGGGGCGCCCAGCATTTT. Its translation is CSAWTGGAQHF.